The present T cell receptor (beta chain) was sequenced within a study of neoadjuvant nivolumab and ipilimumab in lung cancer. Looking at the study overall: The combination arm added day-1 ipilimumab 1 mg/kg to nivolumab 3 mg/kg on days 1, 15, 29. Points from the study as a whole: Only a single major-pathologic-response sample was available for clonality analysis. Compared with tumor-adjacent uninvolved lung, resected tumors showed greater richness and clonality. TCR receptors were sequenced in few samples.

Data came from immunoSEQ multiplex PCR; TCRdb stores just in-frame clones and leaves some out. Among approximately 17,000 clones listed, 65% to 80% were seen once. Trimming pared 6 bases from V and 5 bases from J, leaving 10 bases between. This CDR3 contains 12 residues. The germline V gene encodes CDR1 MNHEY and CDR2 SMNVEV (reference sequence). Of note for this clone: The antigen remains undetermined.

The input for sequencing was tumor tissue, taken after neoadjuvant nivolumab, alone or with ipilimumab, at or shortly before surgery. This TCR was recovered from an adult with non-small cell lung cancer. This sequence joins TRBV27 and TRBJ2-5, with no clear D. CDR3 residues: CASSWDGETQYF. CDR3 nucleotides: TGTGCCAGCAGCTGGGATGGGGAGACCCAGTACTTC.